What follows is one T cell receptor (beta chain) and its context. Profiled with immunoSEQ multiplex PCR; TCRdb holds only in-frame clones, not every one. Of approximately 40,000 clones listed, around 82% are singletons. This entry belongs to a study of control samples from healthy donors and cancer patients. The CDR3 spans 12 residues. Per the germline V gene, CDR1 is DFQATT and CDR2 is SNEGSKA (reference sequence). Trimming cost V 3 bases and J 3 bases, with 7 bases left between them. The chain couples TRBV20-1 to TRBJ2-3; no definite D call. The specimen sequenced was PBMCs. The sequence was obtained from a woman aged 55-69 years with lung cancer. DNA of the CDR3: TGCAGTGCTAGTAAGGCGACAGATACGCAGTATTTT. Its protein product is CSASKATDTQYF.